This is a list of T cell receptor beta chains from one sample in a study of OX40 agonist ivuxolimab in advanced cancers. Clones were read by immunoSEQ multiplex PCR, and TCRdb kept only the in-frame ones, dropping some. The profile covers some 68,000 clones, with around 83% appearing a single time and 1.4% taken by the ten largest. This specimen was CD4+ or CD8+ T cells sorted from blood, taken in a trial of the OX40 agonist ivuxolimab. The receptors were sampled from an adult with an advanced solid tumor such as melanoma, head and neck, liver or kidney cancer. Each CDR3 is given with its conserved first and last residue. A D gene is named only where the DNA matches it firmly. Where a row states a size, it is once, few, many or the class of an expanded clone; other rows omit it.

TRBJ2-2	TRBV30	.	TRBD1	CAWSPWTGNTGELFF	TGTGCCTGGAGCCCCTGGACAGGCAACACCGGGGAGCTGTTTTTT
TRBJ2-7	TRBV27	.	.	CASSSRDIFYEQYF	TGTGCCAGCAGTTCTCGGGACATTTTCTACGAGCAGTACTTC
TRBJ2-2	TRBV7-2	.	.	CASSLAQRMTGELFF	TGTGCCAGCAGCTTAGCGCAACGAATGACCGGGGAGCTGTTTTTT
TRBJ1-2	TRBV7-9	.	.	CASSLGGARGGYTF	TGTGCCAGCAGCTTAGGCGGAGCCAGGGGTGGCTACACCTTC
TRBJ2-3	TRBV9	.	.	CASSVEVATSTDTQYF	TGTGCCAGCAGCGTAGAGGTAGCGACGAGCACAGATACGCAGTATTTT
TRBJ1-4	TRBV6-5	.	.	CASSAGFKNEKLFF	TGTGCCAGCAGTGCAGGGTTCAAAAATGAAAAACTGTTTTTT
TRBJ2-7	TRBV19	once	TRBD1	CASGPGTAYEQYF	TGTGCCAGTGGTCCTGGGACAGCCTACGAGCAGTACTTC
TRBJ2-2	TRBV5-1	.	.	CASSLTPGEAGELFF	TGCGCCAGCAGCTTGACCCCAGGGGAGGCCGGGGAGCTGTTTTTT
TRBJ2-5	TRBV5-1	.	.	CASSLDSHGETQYF	TGCGCCAGCAGCTTAGACAGTCATGGAGAGACCCAGTACTTC
TRBJ1-4	TRBV6-5	.	TRBD1	CASNRDRDEKLFF	TGTGCCAGCAATCGGGACAGGGATGAAAAACTGTTTTTT
TRBJ2-1	TRBV4-2	.	.	CASSPIVSGFGPRPSNEQFF	TGTGCCAGCAGCCCCATAGTCTCCGGCTTCGGGCCCAGACCCTCCAATGAGCAGTTCTTC
TRBJ2-7	TRBV5-6	.	TRBD1	CASIKQGASEQYF	TGTGCCAGCATCAAACAGGGGGCAAGCGAGCAGTACTTC
TRBJ1-5	TRBV29-1	few	.	CSVGPTGNSNQPQHF	TGCAGCGTTGGACCCACGGGAAATAGCAATCAGCCCCAGCATTTT
TRBJ1-2	TRBV4-2	.	.	CASSQDGGQTNYGYTF	TGTGCCAGCAGCCAAGATGGAGGGCAGACCAACTATGGCTACACCTTC
TRBJ2-4	TRBV6-6	.	.	CASSYERTVKNIQYF	TGTGCCAGCAGTTACGAACGGACAGTAAAAAACATTCAGTACTTC
TRBJ1-5	TRBV30	many	TRBD1	CAWSVGTGANQPQHF	TGTGCCTGGAGTGTAGGGACAGGGGCCAATCAGCCCCAGCATTTT
TRBJ2-7	TRBV5-1	.	.	CASSSDGSYEQYF	TGCGCCAGCAGCTCAGACGGCTCCTACGAGCAGTACTTC
TRBJ1-1	TRBV7-8	.	TRBD1	CASSLGGGQVNTEAFF	TGTGCCAGCAGCTTAGGAGGGGGACAGGTGAACACTGAAGCTTTCTTT
TRBJ2-3	TRBV28	.	.	CASSLRTDTQYF	TGTGCCAGCAGTCTCAGGACAGATACGCAGTATTTT
TRBJ1-5	TRBV15	once	.	CATSPLAQPQHF	TGTGCCACCAGCCCCTTGGCGCAGCCCCAGCATTTT
TRBJ1-4	TRBV19	.	.	CASSYRTYEKLFF	TGTGCCAGTAGTTATCGGACATATGAAAAACTGTTTTTT
TRBJ1-6	TRBV19	.	.	CASSTDGTSSSPLHF	TGTGCCAGTAGTACAGACGGGACATCATCTTCACCCCTCCACTTT
TRBJ2-3	TRBV2	.	TRBD2	CASSDELAGGAGTDTQYF	TGTGCCAGCAGTGATGAACTAGCGGGGGGGGCAGGCACAGATACGCAGTATTTT
TRBJ2-2	TRBV5-4	.	TRBD1	CASSLRTGKNTGELFF	TGTGCCAGCAGCCTCAGGACAGGGAAAAACACCGGGGAGCTGTTTTTT
TRBJ2-5	TRBV9	.	TRBD2	CASSVGPAGGEETQYF	TGTGCCAGCAGCGTAGGCCCAGCGGGGGGGGAAGAGACCCAGTACTTC
TRBJ1-2	TRBV6-1	.	.	CASSEGTANYGYTF	TGTGCCAGCAGTGAAGGGACAGCTAACTATGGCTACACCTTC